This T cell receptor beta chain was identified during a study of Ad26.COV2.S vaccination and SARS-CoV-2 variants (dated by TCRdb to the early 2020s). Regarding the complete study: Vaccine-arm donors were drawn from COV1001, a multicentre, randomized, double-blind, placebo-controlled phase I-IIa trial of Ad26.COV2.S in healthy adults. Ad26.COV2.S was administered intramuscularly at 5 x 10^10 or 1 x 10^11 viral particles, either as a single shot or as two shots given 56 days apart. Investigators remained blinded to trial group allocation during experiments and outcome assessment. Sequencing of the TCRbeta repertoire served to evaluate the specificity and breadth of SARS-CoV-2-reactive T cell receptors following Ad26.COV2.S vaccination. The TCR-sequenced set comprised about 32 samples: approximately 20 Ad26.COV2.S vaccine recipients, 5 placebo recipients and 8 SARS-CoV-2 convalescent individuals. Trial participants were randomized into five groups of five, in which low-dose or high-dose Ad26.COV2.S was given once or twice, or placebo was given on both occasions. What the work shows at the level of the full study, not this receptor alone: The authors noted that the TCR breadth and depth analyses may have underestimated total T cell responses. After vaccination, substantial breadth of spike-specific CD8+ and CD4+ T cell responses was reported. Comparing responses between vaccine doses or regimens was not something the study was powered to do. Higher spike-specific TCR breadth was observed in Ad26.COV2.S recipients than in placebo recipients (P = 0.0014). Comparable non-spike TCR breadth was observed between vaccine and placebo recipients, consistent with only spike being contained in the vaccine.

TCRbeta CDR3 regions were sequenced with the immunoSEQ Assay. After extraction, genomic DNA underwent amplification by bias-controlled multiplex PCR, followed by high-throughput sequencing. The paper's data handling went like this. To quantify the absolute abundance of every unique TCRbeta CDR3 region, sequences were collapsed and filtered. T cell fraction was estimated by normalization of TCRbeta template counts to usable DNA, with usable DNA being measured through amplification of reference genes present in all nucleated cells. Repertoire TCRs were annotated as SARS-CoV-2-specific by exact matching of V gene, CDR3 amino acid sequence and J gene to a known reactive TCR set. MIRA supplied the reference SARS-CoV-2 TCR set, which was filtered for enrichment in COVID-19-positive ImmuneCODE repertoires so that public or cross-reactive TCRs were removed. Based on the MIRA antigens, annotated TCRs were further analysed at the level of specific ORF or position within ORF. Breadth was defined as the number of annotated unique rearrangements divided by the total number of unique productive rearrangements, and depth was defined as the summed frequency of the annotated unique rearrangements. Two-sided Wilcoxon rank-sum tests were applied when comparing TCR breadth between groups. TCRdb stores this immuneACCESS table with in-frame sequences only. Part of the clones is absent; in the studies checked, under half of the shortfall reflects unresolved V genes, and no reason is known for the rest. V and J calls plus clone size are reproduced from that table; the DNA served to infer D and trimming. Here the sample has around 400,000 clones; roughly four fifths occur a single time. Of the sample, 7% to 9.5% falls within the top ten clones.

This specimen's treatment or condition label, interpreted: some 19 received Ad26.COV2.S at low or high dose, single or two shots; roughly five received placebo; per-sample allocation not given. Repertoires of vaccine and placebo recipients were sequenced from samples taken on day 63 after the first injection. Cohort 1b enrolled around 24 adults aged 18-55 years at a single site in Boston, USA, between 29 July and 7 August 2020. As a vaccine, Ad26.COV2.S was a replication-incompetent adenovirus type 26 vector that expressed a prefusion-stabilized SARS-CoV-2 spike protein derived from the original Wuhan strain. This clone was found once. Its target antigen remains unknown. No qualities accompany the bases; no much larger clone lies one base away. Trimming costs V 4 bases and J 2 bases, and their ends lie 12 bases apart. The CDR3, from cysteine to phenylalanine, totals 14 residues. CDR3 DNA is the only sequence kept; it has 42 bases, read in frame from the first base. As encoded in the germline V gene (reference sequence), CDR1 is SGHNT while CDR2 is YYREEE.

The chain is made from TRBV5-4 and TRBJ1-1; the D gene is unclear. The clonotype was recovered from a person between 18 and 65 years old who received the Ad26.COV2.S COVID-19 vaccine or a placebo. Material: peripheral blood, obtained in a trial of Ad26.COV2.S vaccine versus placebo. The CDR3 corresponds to CASSTTDLNTEAFF. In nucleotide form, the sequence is TGTGCCAGCAGCACCACGGACTTAAACACTGAAGCTTTCTTT.